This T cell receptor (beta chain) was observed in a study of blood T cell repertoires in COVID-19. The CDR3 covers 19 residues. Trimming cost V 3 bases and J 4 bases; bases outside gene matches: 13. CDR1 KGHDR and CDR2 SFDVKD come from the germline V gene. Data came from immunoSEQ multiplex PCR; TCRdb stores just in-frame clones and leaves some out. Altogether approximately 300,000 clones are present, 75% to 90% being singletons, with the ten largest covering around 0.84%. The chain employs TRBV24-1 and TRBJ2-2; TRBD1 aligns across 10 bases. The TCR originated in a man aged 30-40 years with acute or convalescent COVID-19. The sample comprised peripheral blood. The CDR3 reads CATSDPKGGTGAFTGELFF. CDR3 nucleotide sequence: TGTGCCACCAGTGATCCAAAAGGGGGGACAGGGGCCTTCACCGGGGAGCTGTTTTTT.